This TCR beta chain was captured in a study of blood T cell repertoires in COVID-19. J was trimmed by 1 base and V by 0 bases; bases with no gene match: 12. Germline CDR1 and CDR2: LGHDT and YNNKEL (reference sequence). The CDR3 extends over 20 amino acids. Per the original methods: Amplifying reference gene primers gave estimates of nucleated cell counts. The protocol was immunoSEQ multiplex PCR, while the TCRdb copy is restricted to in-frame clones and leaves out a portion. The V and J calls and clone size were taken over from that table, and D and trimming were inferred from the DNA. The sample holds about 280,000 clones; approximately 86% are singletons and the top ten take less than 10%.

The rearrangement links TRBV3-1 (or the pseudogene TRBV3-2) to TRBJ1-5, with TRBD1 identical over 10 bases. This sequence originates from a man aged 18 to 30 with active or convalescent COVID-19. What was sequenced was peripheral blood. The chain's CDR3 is CASSQDKWDRGTSSNQPQHF. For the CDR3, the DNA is TGTGCCAGCAGCCAAGATAAATGGGACAGGGGAACTAGCAGCAATCAGCCCCAGCATTTT.